This T cell receptor beta chain was sequenced for a study of T cells in Graves' hyperthyroidism and ophthalmopathy. From germline, CDR1 is LNHDA and CDR2 SQIVND (reference sequence). The germline V and J ends were trimmed by 1 base and 2 bases, with 8 bases remaining between them. The CDR3 contains 14 residues. The diagnostic basis comprised clinical symptoms, serum thyroxine and TRAb, thyroid ultrasound and orbital computed tomography. Fresh peripheral blood, around 9.2 ml of it, supplied the PBMCs. Researchers amplified the TCR beta CDR3 regions from RNA transcripts. HTBI primers were used for first-round RT-PCR of the TCR CDR3. TCRdb ran MiXCR on the multiplex PCR reads and lists one entry per CDR3 protein. The repertoire holds some 500,000 distinct CDR3 sequences, roughly 25% seen once, with approximately 10% in the top ten. This clonotype was picked up many times. Its cognate antigen is unknown.

Study results and caveats: Patients with ophthalmopathy were separated from those with stable hyperthyroidism by a 13 V-J model. Most clonotypes expanded in the thyroid (above 0.001) were also present in blood.

This rearrangement joins TRBV19 to TRBJ1-2; D is unclear. The TCR sequence derives from a woman aged 25-40 years with Graves' ophthalmopathy. The specimen sequenced was blood. CDR3 in amino acids: CASSIGVQNYGYTF. The CDR3 DNA reads as TGTGCCAGTAGTATAGGCGTACAGAACTATGGCTACACCTTC. The full variable domain, its missing parts supplied by reference TRBV19 and TRBJ1-2, is DGGITQSPKYLFRKEGQNVTLSCEQNLNHDAMYWYRQDPGQGLRLIYYSQIVNDFQKGDIAEGYSVSREKKESFPLTVTSAQKNPTAFYLCASSIGVQNYGYTFGSGTRLTVV.